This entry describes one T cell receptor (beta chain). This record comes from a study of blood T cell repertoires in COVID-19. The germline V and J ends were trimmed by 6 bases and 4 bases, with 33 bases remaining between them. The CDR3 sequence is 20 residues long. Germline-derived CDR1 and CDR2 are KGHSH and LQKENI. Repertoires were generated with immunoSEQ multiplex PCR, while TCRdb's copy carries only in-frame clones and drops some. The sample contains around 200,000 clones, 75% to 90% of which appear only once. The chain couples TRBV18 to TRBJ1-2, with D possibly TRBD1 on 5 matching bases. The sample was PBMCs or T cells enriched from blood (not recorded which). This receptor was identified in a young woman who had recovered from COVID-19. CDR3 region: CASSPLYPDITTLTAYGYTF. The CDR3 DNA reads TGTGCCAGCTCCCCCCTTTACCCGGACATCACAACCCTAACGGCCTATGGCTACACCTTC.